This T cell receptor beta chain was profiled in a study of T cell responses to AZD1222 COVID-19 vaccine (dated by TCRdb to 2020 to 2022). Study-wide context: Because spike-specific TCR depth and breadth did not differ between the two schedules, AZD1222 recipients who got a second dose at roughly 4 weeks were pooled with those who got a second dose at roughly 12 weeks. TCR sequencing was performed for about 250 trial participants, of whom around 210 were given two doses of AZD1222 and some 26 were given two doses of MenACWY control vaccine. Enrollment into the trials was organized by age into subgroups of 18-55, 56-69 and 70-plus years, and those subgroups contained around 150, 28 and 57 TCR-sequenced participants, respectively.

Reading the germline V gene gives CDR1 SGHTA and CDR2 FQGNSA. The cysteine opens and the phenylalanine closes a CDR3 of 15 amino acids. Only CDR3 DNA is held: 45 bases, read in frame from base 1. After removal of 6 bases from V and 1 base from J, the junction retains 4 bases not matched to a gene. The investigation overall reported the following: In the small 56-69-year group, the increase in depth fell short of significance, most likely because of low power. After two AZD1222 doses, spike-specific TCR breadth and depth were significantly higher than at day 0 and than in MenACWY recipients. Vaccine-associated CD4 TCRs spanned the whole spike protein, with dominant responses in regions 160-218 and 743-854. Conclusions about previously exposed vaccinees are limited, since just five to seven AZD1222 recipients were seropositive for SARS-CoV-2 at baseline. Because no day 14 peak-response samples were available, repertoires were characterized only after the peak T cell response. Most participants were white British and females outnumbered males, and the authors suggested that clonal diversity may have been underestimated. Epitopes outside the regions mutated in the B.1.351 and B.1.1.7 variants were reportedly recognized by nearly half of the unique spike-specific TCRs.

Concerning this clone itself: There is no known antigen for this receptor. Base qualities are not at hand, and no much larger clone is one base apart.

The intended sense of this specimen's time point label: baseline before first vaccination. The vaccinee samples were drawn from two UK trials, COV001 and COV002, one of which was a single-blind randomized controlled phase 2/3 trial testing AZD1222 (ChAdOx1 nCoV-19) in healthy adults. For TCRbeta chain sequencing, PBMC samples were collected from trial participants at day 0 and at day 28 after the second dose. The CDR3 regions of human TCRbeta chains were analyzed by immunosequencing. As for the authors' bioinformatics: Repertoire TCRs were matched against a reference library of SARS-CoV-2-specific TCRs generated with the MIRA antigen-specificity platform. Breadth was defined as the fraction of unique TCRs that were SARS-CoV-2-associated. Depth was defined as the fraction of total T cells that were SARS-CoV-2-associated. Using the MIRA data, each spike-specific TCR was assigned both to the spike region to which the TCR was reactive and to a CD4 or CD8 class. Log10-transformed breadth and depth values were compared by one-way ANOVA with Sidak's multiple comparisons tests. TCRdb mirrors the immuneACCESS table, restricted to in-frame sequences. Some clones are absent from its copies; in checked studies, under half trace to an unresolved V gene, and the reason for the others is unknown. V and J calls and clone size come straight from that table; D and trimming were deduced from the DNA. For this sample there are 90,000 or so clones; nearly 90% appear just once. In total, the top ten clones hold around 21% of the sample.

The sequence was obtained from an adult in good health. Recombination joined TRBV7-2 with TRBJ2-7; 12 central nucleotides agree with TRBD2. This material consisted of peripheral blood, taken on day 0 of AZD1222 vaccination. For the CDR3, the sequence is CASSSSGGGSYEQYF. DNA sequence: TGTGCCAGCAGTTCTAGCGGGGGGGGATCCTACGAGCAGTACTTC.